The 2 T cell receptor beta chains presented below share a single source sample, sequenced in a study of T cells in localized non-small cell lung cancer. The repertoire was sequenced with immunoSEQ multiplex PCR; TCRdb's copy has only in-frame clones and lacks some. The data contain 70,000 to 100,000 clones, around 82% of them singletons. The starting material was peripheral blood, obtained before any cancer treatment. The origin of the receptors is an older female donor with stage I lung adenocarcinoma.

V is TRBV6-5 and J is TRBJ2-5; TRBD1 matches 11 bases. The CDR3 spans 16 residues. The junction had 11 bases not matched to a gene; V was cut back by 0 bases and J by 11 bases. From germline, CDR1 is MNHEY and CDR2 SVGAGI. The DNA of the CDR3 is TGTGCCAGCAGTTACTCCTCGGGACAGGGGGTGTGGGAGCAGTACTTC. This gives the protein CASSYSSGQGVWEQYF.

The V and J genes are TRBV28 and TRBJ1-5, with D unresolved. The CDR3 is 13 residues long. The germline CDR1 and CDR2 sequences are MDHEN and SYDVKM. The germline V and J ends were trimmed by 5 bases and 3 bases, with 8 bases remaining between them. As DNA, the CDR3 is TGTGCCAGCAGTCCGGGCTTCAATCAGCCCCAGCATTTT. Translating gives CASSPGFNQPQHF.